Listed below are T cell receptor beta chains from one sample, sequenced in a study of Ad26.COV2.S vaccination and SARS-CoV-2 variants. TCRdb's table, derived via immunoSEQ multiplex PCR, lists solely in-frame clones and lacks some. The data show 350,000 to 400,000 clones, approximately 86% seen once. Sequencing was performed on peripheral blood, taken in a trial of Ad26.COV2.S vaccine versus placebo. These receptors were taken from a person aged 18-65 years who received the Ad26.COV2.S COVID-19 vaccine or a placebo. Both conserved end residues are part of each CDR3. The D gene is left open where the match is weak. Clone size, where shown, is once, few, many, or a class for clones that have expanded.

TRBV12-3/TRBV12-4	-	-	TRBJ2-2	CASSKNTGELFF	TGTGCCAGCAGTAAGAACACCGGGGAGCTGTTTTTT
TRBV3-1/TRBV3-2	-	-	TRBJ1-6	CASSQVDRGTPLHF	TGTGCCAGCAGCCAAGTGGACCGGGGCACACCCCTCCACTTT
TRBV11-2	-	TRBD1	TRBJ1-1	CASRTGQGAEAFF	TGTGCCAGCAGGACGGGACAGGGGGCTGAAGCTTTCTTT
TRBV10-3	-	-	TRBJ1-1	CAISDHPTEAFF	TGTGCCATCAGTGATCATCCCACTGAAGCTTTCTTT
TRBV12-3/TRBV12-4	-	-	TRBJ1-2	CASSLDRNYGYTF	TGTGCCAGCAGTTTAGACAGGAACTATGGCTACACCTTC
TRBV6-2/TRBV6-3	-	TRBD1	TRBJ2-7	CASSYSRQGAGEQYF	TGTGCCAGCAGTTACTCGAGACAGGGGGCAGGGGAGCAGTACTTC
TRBV29-1	-	-	TRBJ1-2	CSVGTAEDYGYTF	TGCAGCGTGGGGACGGCGGAAGACTATGGCTACACCTTC
TRBV3-1/TRBV3-2	-	TRBD2	TRBJ2-1	CASSRDLAGGVYNEQFF	TGTGCCAGCAGCCGGGATCTAGCGGGGGGTGTATACAATGAGCAGTTCTTC
TRBV3-1/TRBV3-2	-	TRBD2	TRBJ2-4	CASSQGLAGGNRAKNIQYF	TGTGCCAGCAGCCAAGGGCTAGCGGGGGGGAACCGAGCCAAAAACATTCAGTACTTC
TRBV18	-	TRBD1	TRBJ1-3	CASSPRGQLFSGNTIYF	TGTGCCAGCTCACCCAGGGGACAGCTCTTCTCTGGAAACACCATATATTTT
TRBV6-5	-	TRBD1	TRBJ1-1	CASTFRGRDTEAFF	TGTGCCAGCACCTTCAGGGGGCGCGACACTGAAGCTTTCTTT
TRBV7-2	-	-	TRBJ2-7	CASSPPGLLYEQYF	TGTGCCAGCAGCCCGCCGGGCCTACTCTACGAGCAGTACTTC
TRBV7-8	-	-	TRBJ1-6	CASSLVRPINSPLHF	TGTGCCAGCAGCTTAGTGAGACCGATTAATTCACCCCTCCACTTT
TRBV4-3	-	-	TRBJ1-2	CASSQDPGYRYGYTF	TGCGCCAGCAGCCAAGATCCGGGGTATCGCTATGGCTACACCTTC
TRBV7-6	-	-	TRBJ2-1	CASSSGRDRGEQFF	TGTGCCAGCAGCTCCGGAAGGGACCGCGGTGAGCAGTTCTTC
TRBV10-3	-	TRBD2	TRBJ2-3	CAISDDRRLAGELDSTDTQYF	TGTGCCATCAGTGACGACCGACGACTAGCGGGGGAGCTGGACTCCACAGATACGCAGTATTTT
TRBV5-4	-	-	TRBJ1-2	CASSFRDGQRRYTF	TGTGCCAGCAGCTTCCGGGACGGTCAAAGGCGCTACACCTTC
TRBV10-3	-	-	TRBJ1-6	CAISEGSTPLHF	TGTGCCATCAGTGAGGGGTCGACACCCCTCCACTTT
TRBV10-3	-	-	TRBJ1-3	CAISPGSGNTIYF	TGTGCCATCAGTCCGGGCTCTGGAAACACCATATATTTT
TRBV11-2	-	TRBD1	TRBJ2-1	CASSLDRADNEQFF	TGTGCCAGCAGCTTGGACAGGGCCGACAATGAGCAGTTCTTC
TRBV27	-	-	TRBJ1-2	CASSPVYGDDGYTF	TGTGCCAGCAGCCCAGTTTACGGCGATGATGGCTACACCTTC
TRBV4-2	-	TRBD2	TRBJ2-1	CASSQAPSGGANEQFF	TGTGCCAGCAGCCAAGCCCCTAGCGGGGGGGCGAATGAGCAGTTCTTC
TRBV2	-	TRBD2	TRBJ2-7	CASSSEGGSYEQYF	TGTGCCAGCTCCTCCGAGGGAGGGTCCTACGAGCAGTACTTC
TRBV7-2	-	TRBD2	TRBJ2-5	CASSSNSPGGRETQYF	TGTGCCAGCAGCTCCAACTCGCCGGGGGGGCGGGAGACCCAGTACTTC
TRBV6-2/TRBV6-3	-	-	TRBJ1-1	CASSYSPHTNTEAFF	TGTGCCAGCAGTTACTCCCCACATACGAACACTGAAGCTTTCTTT
TRBV29-1	once	-	TRBJ1-2	CSVAKQGERGYTF	TGCAGCGTTGCCAAGCAGGGCGAACGTGGCTACACCTTC
TRBV11-1	once	-	TRBJ2-1	CASSSLSGEQFF	TGTGCCAGCAGCTCCCTGTCCGGGGAGCAGTTCTTC
TRBV18	-	TRBD1	TRBJ1-1	CASSPGLGTEENTEAFF	TGTGCCAGCTCACCAGGTTTAGGGACAGAGGAGAACACTGAAGCTTTCTTT
TRBV4-2	-	TRBD2	TRBJ2-1	CASSQDQAGVYNEQFF	TGTGCCAGCAGCCAAGATCAAGCGGGGGTATACAATGAGCAGTTCTTC
TRBV6-5	-	-	TRBJ2-4	CASGYSAKNIQYF	TGTGCCAGCGGATACTCAGCCAAAAACATTCAGTACTTC
TRBV4-1	-	-	TRBJ1-3	CASSQAGHPTILDSGNTIYF	TGCGCCAGCAGCCAAGCGGGTCACCCCACAATCTTAGACTCTGGAAACACCATATATTTT
TRBV19	-	TRBD2	TRBJ2-6	CASSRGGSMAGANVLTF	TGTGCCAGTAGCCGGGGGGGTTCGATGGCTGGGGCCAACGTCCTGACTTTC
TRBV28	-	-	TRBJ1-5	CASSLNYLAFQPQHF	TGTGCCAGCAGTCTAAATTATTTGGCCTTTCAGCCCCAGCATTTT
TRBV4-3	-	-	TRBJ2-2	CASSQVDSLTGELFF	TGCGCCAGCAGCCAAGTTGACAGCCTCACCGGGGAGCTGTTTTTT
TRBV9	-	-	TRBJ2-2	CASSVVPGELFF	TGTGCCAGCAGCGTAGTCCCCGGGGAGCTGTTTTTT
TRBV24-1	-	TRBD1	TRBJ2-1	CATSDPTRDSHMSSYNEQFF	TGTGCCACCAGTGACCCAACCCGGGACAGCCACATGAGCTCCTACAATGAGCAGTTCTTC
TRBV4-1	-	TRBD1	TRBJ1-2	CASSQDEGQGTYGYTF	TGCGCCAGCAGCCAAGACGAGGGACAGGGAACCTATGGCTACACCTTC
TRBV7-2	-	-	TRBJ1-5	CASSLDGMMNQPQHF	TGTGCCAGCAGCTTAGATGGGATGATGAATCAGCCCCAGCATTTT
TRBV11-3	-	-	TRBJ1-2	CASSLGGYGYTF	TGTGCCAGCAGCCTGGGAGGCTATGGCTACACCTTC
TRBV13	medium-sized	-	TRBJ1-4	CASSQQGGGEKLFF	TGTGCCAGCAGCCAACAGGGCGGGGGGGAAAAACTGTTTTTT
TRBV20-1	-	TRBD2	TRBJ2-3	CSASRRGYTDTQYF	TGCAGTGCTAGTCGGCGGGGGTACACAGATACGCAGTATTTT
TRBV10-3	-	-	TRBJ1-2	CAISESIANYGYTF	TGTGCCATCAGTGAGTCGATAGCAAACTATGGCTACACCTTC
TRBV15	-	TRBD1	TRBJ2-7	CATSRERTGDEQYF	TGTGCCACCAGCAGAGAGCGGACAGGGGACGAGCAGTACTTC
TRBV2	-	TRBD1	TRBJ2-3	CASTPGQSLGLTDTQYF	TGTGCCAGCACCCCGGGACAGAGCTTAGGTCTCACAGATACGCAGTATTTT
TRBV10-3	few	-	TRBJ1-1	CAISELDTEAFF	TGTGCCATCAGTGAGTTGGACACTGAAGCTTTCTTT
TRBV25-1	-	TRBD1	TRBJ2-7	CASSEFTGGLGEQYF	TGTGCCAGCAGTGAATTTACAGGGGGCCTGGGCGAGCAGTACTTC
TRBV18	-	-	TRBJ2-4	CASSPSVRVVKNIQYF	TGTGCCAGCTCACCATCTGTCAGGGTGGTCAAAAACATTCAGTACTTC